Sequencing of this T cell receptor beta chain was carried out in a study of control samples from healthy donors and cancer patients. Libraries were prepared by immunoSEQ multiplex PCR; TCRdb keeps only in-frame clonotypes and omits some of them. The data contain about 61,000 clones, around 89% of them singletons. CDR1 SGHDT and CDR2 YYEEEE come from the germline V gene. Losses at the gene ends were 0 bases for V and 3 bases for J; bases not matched to a gene: 1. The CDR3 loop spans 14 amino acids. This rearrangement joins TRBV5-6 to TRBJ2-7; TRBD2 agrees at 9 bases. The clonotype originates from a man aged 55 to 69 with colorectal cancer. Sequenced material: PBMCs. The CDR3 sequence: CASSLDSGGYEQYF. Here the CDR3 DNA reads TGTGCCAGCAGCTTGGATAGCGGGGGCTACGAGCAGTACTTC.